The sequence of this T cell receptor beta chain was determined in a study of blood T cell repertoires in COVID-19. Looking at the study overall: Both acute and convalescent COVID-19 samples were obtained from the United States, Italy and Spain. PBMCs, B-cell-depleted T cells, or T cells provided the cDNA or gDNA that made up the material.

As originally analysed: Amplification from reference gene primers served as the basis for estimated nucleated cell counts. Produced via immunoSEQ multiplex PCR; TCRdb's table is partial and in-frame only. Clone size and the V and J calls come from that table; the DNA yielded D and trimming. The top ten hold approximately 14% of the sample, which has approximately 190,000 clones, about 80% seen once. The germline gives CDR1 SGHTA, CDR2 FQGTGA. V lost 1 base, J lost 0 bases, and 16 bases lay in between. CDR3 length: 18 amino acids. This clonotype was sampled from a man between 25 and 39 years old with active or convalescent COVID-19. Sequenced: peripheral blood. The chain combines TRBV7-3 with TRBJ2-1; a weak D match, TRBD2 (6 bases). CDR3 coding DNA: TGTGCCAGCAGCTTAAGGGCGCTAGCGCGTAGCTCCTACAATGAGCAGTTCTTC. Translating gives CASSLRALARSSYNEQFF.